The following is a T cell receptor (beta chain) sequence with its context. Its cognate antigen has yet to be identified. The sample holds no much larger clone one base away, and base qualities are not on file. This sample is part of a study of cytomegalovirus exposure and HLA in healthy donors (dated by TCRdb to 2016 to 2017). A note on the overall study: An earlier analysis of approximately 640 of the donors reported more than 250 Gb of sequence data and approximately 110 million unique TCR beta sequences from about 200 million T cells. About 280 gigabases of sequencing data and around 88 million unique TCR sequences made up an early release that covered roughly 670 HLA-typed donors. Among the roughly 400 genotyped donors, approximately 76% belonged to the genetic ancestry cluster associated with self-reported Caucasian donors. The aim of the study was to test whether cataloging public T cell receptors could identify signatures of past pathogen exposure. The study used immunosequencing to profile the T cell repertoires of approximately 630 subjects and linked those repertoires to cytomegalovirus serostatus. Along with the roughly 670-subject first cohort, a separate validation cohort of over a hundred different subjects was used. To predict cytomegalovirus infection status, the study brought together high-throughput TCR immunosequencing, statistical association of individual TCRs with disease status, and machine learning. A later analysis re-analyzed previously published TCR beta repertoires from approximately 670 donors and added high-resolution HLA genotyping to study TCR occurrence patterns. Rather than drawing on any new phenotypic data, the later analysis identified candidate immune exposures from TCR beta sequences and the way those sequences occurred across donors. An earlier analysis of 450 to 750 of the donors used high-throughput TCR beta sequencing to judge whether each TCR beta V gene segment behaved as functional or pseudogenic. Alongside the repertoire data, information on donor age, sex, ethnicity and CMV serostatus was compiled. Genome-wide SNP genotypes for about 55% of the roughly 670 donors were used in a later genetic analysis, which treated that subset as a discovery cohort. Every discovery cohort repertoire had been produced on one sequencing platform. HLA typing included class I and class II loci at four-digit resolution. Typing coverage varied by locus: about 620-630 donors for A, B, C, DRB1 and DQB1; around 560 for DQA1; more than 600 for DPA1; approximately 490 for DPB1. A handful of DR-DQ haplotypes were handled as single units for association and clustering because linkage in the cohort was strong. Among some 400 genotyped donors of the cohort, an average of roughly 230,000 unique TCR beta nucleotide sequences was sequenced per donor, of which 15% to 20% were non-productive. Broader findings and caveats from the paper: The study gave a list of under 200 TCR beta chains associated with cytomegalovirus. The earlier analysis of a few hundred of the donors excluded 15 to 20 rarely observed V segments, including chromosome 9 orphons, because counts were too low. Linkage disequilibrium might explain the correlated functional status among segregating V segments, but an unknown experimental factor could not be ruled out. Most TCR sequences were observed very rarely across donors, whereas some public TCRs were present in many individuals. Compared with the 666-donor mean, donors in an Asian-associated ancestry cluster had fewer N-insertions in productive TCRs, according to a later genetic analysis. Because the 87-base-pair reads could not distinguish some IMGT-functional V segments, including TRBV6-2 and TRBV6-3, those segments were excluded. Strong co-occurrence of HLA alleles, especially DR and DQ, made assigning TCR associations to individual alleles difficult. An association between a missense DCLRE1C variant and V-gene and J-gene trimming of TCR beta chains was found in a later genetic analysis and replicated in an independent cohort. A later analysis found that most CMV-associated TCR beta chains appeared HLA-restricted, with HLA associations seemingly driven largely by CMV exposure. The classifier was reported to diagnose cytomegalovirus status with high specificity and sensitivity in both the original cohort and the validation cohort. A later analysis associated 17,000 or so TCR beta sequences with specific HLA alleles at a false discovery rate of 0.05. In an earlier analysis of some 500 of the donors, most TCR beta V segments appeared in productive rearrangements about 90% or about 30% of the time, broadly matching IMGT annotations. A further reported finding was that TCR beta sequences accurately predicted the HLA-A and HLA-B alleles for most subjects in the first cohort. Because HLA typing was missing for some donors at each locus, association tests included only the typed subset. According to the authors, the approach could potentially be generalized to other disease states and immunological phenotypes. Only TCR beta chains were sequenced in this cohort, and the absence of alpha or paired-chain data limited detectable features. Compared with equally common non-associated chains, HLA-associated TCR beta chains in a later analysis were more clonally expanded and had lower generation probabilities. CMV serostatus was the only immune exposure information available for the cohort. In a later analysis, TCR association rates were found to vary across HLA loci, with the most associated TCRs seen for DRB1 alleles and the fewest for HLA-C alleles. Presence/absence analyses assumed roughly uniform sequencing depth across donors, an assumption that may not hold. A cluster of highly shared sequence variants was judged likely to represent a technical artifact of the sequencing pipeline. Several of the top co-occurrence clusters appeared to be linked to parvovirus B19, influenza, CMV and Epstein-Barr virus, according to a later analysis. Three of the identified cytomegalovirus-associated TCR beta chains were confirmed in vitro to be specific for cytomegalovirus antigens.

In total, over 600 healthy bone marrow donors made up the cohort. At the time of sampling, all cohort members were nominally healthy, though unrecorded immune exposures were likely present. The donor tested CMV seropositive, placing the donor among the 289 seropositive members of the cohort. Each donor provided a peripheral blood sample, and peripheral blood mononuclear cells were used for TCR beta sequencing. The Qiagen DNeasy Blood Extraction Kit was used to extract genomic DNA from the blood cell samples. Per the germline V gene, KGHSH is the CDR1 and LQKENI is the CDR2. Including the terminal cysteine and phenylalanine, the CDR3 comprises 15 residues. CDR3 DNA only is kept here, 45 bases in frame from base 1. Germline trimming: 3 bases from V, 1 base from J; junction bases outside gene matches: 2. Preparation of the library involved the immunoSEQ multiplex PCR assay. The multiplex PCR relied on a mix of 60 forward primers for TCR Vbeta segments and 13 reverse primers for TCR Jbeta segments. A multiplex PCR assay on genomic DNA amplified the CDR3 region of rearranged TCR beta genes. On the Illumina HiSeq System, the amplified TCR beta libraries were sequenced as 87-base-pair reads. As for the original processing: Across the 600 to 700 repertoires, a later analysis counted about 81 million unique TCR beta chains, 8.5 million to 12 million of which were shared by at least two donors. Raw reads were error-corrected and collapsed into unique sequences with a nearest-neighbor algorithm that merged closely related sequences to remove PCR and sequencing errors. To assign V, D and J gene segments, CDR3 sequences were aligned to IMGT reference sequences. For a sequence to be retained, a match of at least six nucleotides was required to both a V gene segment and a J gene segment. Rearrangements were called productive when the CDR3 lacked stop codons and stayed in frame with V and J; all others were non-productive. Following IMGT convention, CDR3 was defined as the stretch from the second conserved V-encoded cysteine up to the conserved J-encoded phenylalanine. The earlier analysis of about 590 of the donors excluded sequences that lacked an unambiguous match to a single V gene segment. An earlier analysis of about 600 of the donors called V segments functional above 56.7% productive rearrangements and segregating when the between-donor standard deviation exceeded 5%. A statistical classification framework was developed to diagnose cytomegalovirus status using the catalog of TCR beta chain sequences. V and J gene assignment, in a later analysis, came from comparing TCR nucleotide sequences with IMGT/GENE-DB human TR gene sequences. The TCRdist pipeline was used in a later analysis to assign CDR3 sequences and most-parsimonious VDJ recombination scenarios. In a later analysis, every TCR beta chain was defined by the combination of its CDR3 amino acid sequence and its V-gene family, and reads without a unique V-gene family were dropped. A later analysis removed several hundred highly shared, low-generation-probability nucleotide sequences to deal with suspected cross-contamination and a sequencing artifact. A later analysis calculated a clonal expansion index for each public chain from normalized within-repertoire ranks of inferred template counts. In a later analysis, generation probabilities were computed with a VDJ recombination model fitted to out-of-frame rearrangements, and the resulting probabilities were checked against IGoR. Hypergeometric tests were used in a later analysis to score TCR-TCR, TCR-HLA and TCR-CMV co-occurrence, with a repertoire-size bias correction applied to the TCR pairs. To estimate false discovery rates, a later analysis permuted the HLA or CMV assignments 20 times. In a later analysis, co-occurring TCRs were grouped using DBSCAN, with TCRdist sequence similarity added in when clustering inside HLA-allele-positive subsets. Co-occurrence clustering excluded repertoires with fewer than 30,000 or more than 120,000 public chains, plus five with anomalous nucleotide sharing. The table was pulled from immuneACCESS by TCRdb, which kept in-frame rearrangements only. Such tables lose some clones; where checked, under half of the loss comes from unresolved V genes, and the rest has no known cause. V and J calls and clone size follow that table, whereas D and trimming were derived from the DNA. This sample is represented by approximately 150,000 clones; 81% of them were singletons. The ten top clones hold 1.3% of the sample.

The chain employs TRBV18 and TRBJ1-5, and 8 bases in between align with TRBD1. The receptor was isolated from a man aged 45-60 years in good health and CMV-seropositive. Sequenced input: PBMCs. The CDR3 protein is CASSPGTGSNQPQHF. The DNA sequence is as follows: TGTGCCAGCTCACCCGGGACAGGCAGCAATCAGCCCCAGCATTTT.